These 14 T cell receptor beta chains were all obtained from the same sample, sequenced in a study of T-cell reconstitution after alpha-beta-depleted transplantation in children. Unique molecular identifiers tagged the TCRbeta library. One entry per CDR3 protein results from TCRdb running MiXCR on the PCR reads. Of around 580,000 distinct CDR3 sequences in the sample, roughly a quarter were seen once. This specimen was PBMCs, taken before TCRalphabeta/CD19-depleted stem cell transplant. The receptors derive from a boy in the first two years of life with Wiskott-Aldrich syndrome, due to receive a stem cell transplant.

This clonotype was counted a few times. The V gene is TRBV20-1, the J gene TRBJ2-7, with 8 nucleotides matching TRBD2. Germline trimming cut 3 bases from V and 0 bases from J; bases unmatched to any gene: 4. Germline-derived CDR1 and CDR2 are DFQATT and SNEGSKA (reference sequence). The CDR3 sequence is 14 residues long. The CDR3 sequence is CSASPAGVSYEQYF. The CDR3 DNA reads TGCAGTGCTAGCCCAGCGGGAGTCTCCTACGAGCAGTACTTC.

This clonotype was observed many times. This chain links TRBV5-1 with TRBJ2-3; no reliable D call. Trimming removed 1 base from V and 5 bases from J, with 2 bases in between. Germline V gene data show CDR1 as SGHRS and CDR2 as YFSETQ. The CDR3 is made up of 11 amino acids. CDR3: CASSLQDTQYF. CDR3 nucleotide sequence: TGCGCCAGCAGCTTGCAAGATACGCAGTATTTT.

This clonotype was picked up a small number of times. This rearrangement joins TRBV20-1 to TRBJ2-2; D is possibly TRBD1 (6 bases). Germline CDR1 DFQATT, CDR2 SNEGSKA (reference sequence). The CDR3 runs 18 residues. The V end was cut by 0 bases, the J end by 5 bases, with 22 bases between. CDR3 protein: CSAREDLYRGGKTGELFF. The CDR3 DNA is TGCAGTGCTAGAGAGGACCTTTATAGAGGGGGAAAGACCGGGGAGCTGTTTTTT.

The chain recombines TRBV20-1 with TRBJ2-7; the match to TRBD1 covers 9 bases. The junction had 11 bases not matched to a gene; V was cut back by 7 bases and J by 7 bases. This CDR3 has 13 amino acids. Germline V gives CDR1 DFQATT, CDR2 SNEGSKA (reference sequence). CDR3 sequence reads: CSVVRQGVGEQYF. The CDR3 DNA sequence: TGCAGTGTTGTGAGACAGGGGGTGGGTGAGCAGTACTTC.

The chain has TRBV7-2 and TRBJ1-2; D is uncertain. The CDR3 spans 15 residues. Between the trimmed V and J ends, which lost 1 base and 5 bases, there was a span of 14 bases. Germline V gene sequence: CDR1 SGHTA, CDR2 FQGNSA. The CDR3 DNA follows: TGTGCCAGCAGCTTAGAAGCACAGAGGTCTTATGGCTACACCTTC. Translating it yields CASSLEAQRSYGYTF. The full variable domain, completed using reference TRBV7-2 and TRBJ1-2, is GAGVSQSPSNKVTEKGKDVELRCDPISGHTALYWYRQSLGQGLEFLIYFQGNSAPDKSGLPSDRFSAERTGGSVSTLTIQRTQQEDSAVYLCASSLEAQRSYGYTFGSGTRLTVV.

The chain joins TRBV7-3 to TRBJ1-1, with a weak D call TRBD1 (6 bases). Germline values: CDR1 SGHTA, CDR2 FQGTGA. The CDR3 extends over 18 amino acids. V lost 5 bases, J lost 0 bases, and 22 bases lay in between. CDR3 DNA sequence: TGTGCCAGCAGCCCGAGTATACAGGGACTGGGGATGAACACTGAAGCTTTCTTT. Amino acid sequence: CASSPSIQGLGMNTEAFF.

This sequence joins TRBV29-1 and TRBJ2-1; TRBD2 is a possible D gene (6 bases). The CDR3 spans 13 residues. CDR1 and CDR2 (germline): SQVTM, ANQGSEA. The V end was cut by 3 bases, the J end by 0 bases, with 6 bases between. As DNA, the CDR3 is TGCAGCGTTGAGCGGGACTCCTACAATGAGCAGTTCTTC. Translated: CSVERDSYNEQFF.

The chain couples TRBV20-1 to TRBJ2-3; perhaps TRBD2 as D (6 bases). The ends were cut back, 0 bases at V and 0 bases at J, with 16 bases in the middle. CDR3 length: 17 residues. Germline V gene data show CDR1 as DFQATT and CDR2 as SNEGSKA (reference sequence). The DNA of the CDR3 is TGCAGTGCTAGAGATATGGTGCGGGGCGCTAGCACAGATACGCAGTATTTT. This encodes CSARDMVRGASTDTQYF.

This clonotype was observed a few times. V usage is TRBV27 and J usage is TRBJ2-1; 13 nucleotides align to TRBD2. J gave up 8 bases and V 6 bases, and 10 bases lay outside the gene matches. The germline CDR1 and CDR2 sequences are MNHEY and SMNVEV (reference sequence). The CDR3 totals 16 residues. CDR3 bases: TGTGCCAGCAGCCTCAGGACTAGCGGGAGTAGAGATGAGCAGTTCTTC. Translation gives CASSLRTSGSRDEQFF.

The CDR3 region has the DNA TGTGCCACCAGCACAGACAGGGACTTTTCGAGGGCCCAGTACTTC. This encodes CATSTDRDFSRAQYF. J is TRBJ2-5 and V is TRBV15; D is perhaps TRBD1 (7 bases). Germline CDR1 is LNHNV and CDR2 is YYDKDF (reference sequence). The V end was cut by 4 bases, the J end by 9 bases, with 21 bases between. The CDR3 is 15 amino acids.

A few counts support this clonotype. The genes are TRBV9 and TRBJ2-7; a possible D gene is TRBD2 (5 bases). The CDR3 sequence is 15 residues long. Germline assignment: CDR1 SGDLS and CDR2 YYNGEE. V gave up 5 bases and J gave up 3 bases, with 18 bases separating them. CDR3 sequence: CASRPKRPPGYEQYF. CDR3 nucleotide sequence: TGTGCCAGCAGGCCTAAGCGGCCGCCGGGCTACGAGCAGTACTTC.

The V gene is TRBV5-1, the J gene TRBJ2-1; D is uncertain. The CDR3 loop spans 11 amino acids. V shed 7 bases and J shed 9 bases, with 11 bases lying between them. The germline V gene encodes CDR1 SGHRS and CDR2 YFSETQ. CDR3 nucleotides: TGCGCCAGCGGGCAGGCCGGTGAGCAGTTCTTC. This translates into CASGQAGEQFF.

This clonotype was counted between two and nine times. The V gene is TRBV5-1, the J gene TRBJ1-4; 9 bases line up with TRBD1. V was pared by 3 bases and J by 8 bases, with 14 bases of the junction left unmatched. CDR1 and CDR2 from the germline V gene are SGHRS and YFSETQ. The CDR3 contains 17 residues. The CDR3 coding sequence is TGCGCCAGCAGCTCAAATACAGGGGGCCCTCGGGGCGAAAAACTGTTTTTT. Its translation: CASSSNTGGPRGEKLFF. Full variable domain (missing parts from reference TRBV5-1 and TRBJ1-4): KAGVTQTPRYLIKTRGQQVTLSCSPISGHRSVSWYQQTPGQGLQFLFEYFSETQRNKGNFPGRFSGRQFSNSRSEMNVSTLELGDSALYLCASSSNTGGPRGEKLFFGSGTQLSVL.

V usage is TRBV12-3 or TRBV12-4 and J usage is TRBJ2-7; 12 bases match TRBD1. V dropped 6 bases and J dropped 2; count of bases not matched to a gene: 5. The CDR3 covers 15 residues. The CDR3, as DNA: TGTGCCAGCAGAAGGGGACAGGGGGCCACCTACGAGCAGTACTTC. Protein sequence: CASRRGQGATYEQYF.